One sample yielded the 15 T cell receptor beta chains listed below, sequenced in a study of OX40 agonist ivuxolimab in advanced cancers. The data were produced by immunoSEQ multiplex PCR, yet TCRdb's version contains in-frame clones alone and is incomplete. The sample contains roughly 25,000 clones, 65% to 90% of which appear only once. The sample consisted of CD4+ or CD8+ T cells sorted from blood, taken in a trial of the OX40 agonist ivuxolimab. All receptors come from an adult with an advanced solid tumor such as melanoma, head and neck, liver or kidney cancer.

CDR3 nucleotides: TGTGCCAGCAGCTCCAGGGGGGGGAGACAGGGAGGCGGCGAGCAGTACTTC. Translating gives CASSSRGGRQGGGEQYF. The chain couples TRBV7-9 to TRBJ2-7; the D gene could be TRBD1 or TRBD2 (7 bases each). The CDR3 is 17 residues long. Looked up from germline, CDR1 is SEHNR and CDR2 is FQNEAQ (reference sequence). The V and J ends lost 4 bases and 6 bases respectively, with 25 bases between them. Together with reference TRBV7-9 and TRBJ2-7, the CDR3 gives the full variable domain: DTGVSQNPRHKITKRGQNVTFRCDPISEHNRLYWYRQTLGQGPEFLTYFQNEAQLEKSRLLSDRFSAERPKGSFSTLEIQRTEQGDSAMYLCASSSRGGRQGGGEQYFGPGTRLTVT.

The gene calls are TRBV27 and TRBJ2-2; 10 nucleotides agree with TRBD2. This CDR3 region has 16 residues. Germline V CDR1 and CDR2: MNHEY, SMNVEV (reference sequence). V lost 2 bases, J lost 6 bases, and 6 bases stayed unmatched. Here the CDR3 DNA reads TGTGCCAGCAGTTTAGGGTTAGCGGGGGGTGCCGGGGAGCTGTTTTTT. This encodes CASSLGLAGGAGELFF.

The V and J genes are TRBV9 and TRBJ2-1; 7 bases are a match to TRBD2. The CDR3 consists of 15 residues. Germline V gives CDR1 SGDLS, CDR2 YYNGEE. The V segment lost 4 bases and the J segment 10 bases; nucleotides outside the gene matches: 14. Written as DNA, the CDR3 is TGTGCCAGCAGCCCCGGAGGCGGGGGTTTAAGGGAGCAGTTCTTC. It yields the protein CASSPGGGGLREQFF.

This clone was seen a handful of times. CDR3 DNA: TGCAGCGTTGAAGTGCCAGCCTATGGCTACACCTTC. Translated: CSVEVPAYGYTF. The chain recombines TRBV29-1 with TRBJ1-2, with unresolved D. Germline V gene lookup returns CDR1 SQVTM and CDR2 ANQGSEA. This CDR3 is built from 12 residues. V was pared by 1 base and J by 4 bases, with 7 bases between.

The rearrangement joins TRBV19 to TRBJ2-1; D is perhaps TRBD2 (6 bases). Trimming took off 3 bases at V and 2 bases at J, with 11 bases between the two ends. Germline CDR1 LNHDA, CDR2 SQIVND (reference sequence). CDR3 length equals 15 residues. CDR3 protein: CASSIAGGTYNEQFF. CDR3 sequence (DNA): TGTGCCAGTAGTATCGCCGGGGGTACCTACAATGAGCAGTTCTTC.

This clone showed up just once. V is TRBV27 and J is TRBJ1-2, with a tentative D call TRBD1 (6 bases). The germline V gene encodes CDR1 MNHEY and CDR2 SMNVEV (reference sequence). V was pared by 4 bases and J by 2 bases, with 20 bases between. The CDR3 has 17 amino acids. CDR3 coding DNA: TGTGCCAGCAGTTATTTAGGTGTCCAGGGGCGGAACTATGGCTACACCTTC. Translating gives CASSYLGVQGRNYGYTF.

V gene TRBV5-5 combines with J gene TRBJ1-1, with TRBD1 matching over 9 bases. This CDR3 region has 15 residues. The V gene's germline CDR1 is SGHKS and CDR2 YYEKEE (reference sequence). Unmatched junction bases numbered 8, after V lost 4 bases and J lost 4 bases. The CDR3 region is CASSVTGGGVTEAFF. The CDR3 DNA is TGTGCCAGCAGCGTAACAGGGGGCGGGGTCACTGAAGCTTTCTTT.

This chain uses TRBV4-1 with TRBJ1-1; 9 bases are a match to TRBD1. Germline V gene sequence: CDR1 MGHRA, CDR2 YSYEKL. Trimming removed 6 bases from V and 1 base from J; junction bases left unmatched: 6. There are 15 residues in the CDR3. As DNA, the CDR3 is TGCGCCAGCAGTCCTCAACAGGGGGCGAACACTGAAGCTTTCTTT. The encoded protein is CASSPQQGANTEAFF.

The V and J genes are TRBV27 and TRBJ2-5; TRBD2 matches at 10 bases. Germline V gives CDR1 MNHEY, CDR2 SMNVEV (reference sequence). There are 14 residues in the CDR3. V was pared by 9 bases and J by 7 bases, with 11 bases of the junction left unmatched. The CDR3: CASASGGPGATQYF. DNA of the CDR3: TGTGCCAGTGCTAGCGGGGGACCTGGGGCGACCCAGTACTTC.

The CDR3, as DNA: TGTGCCAGCAGCATCCACAGCAGCTACGAGCAGTACTTC. This sequence encodes CASSIHSSYEQYF. The chain recombines TRBV7-6 with TRBJ2-7; D unresolved. The CDR3 sequence is 13 residues long. Germline V lookup: CDR1 SGHVS, CDR2 FNYEAQ. V lost 5 bases, J lost 3 bases, and 11 bases lay in between. The variable domain in full, completed from reference TRBV7-6 and TRBJ2-7, reads GAGVSQSPRYKVTKRGQDVALRCDPISGHVSLYWYRQALGQGPEFLTYFNYEAQQDKSGLPNDRFSAERPEGSISTLTIQRTEQRDSAMYRCASSIHSSYEQYFGPGTRLTVT.

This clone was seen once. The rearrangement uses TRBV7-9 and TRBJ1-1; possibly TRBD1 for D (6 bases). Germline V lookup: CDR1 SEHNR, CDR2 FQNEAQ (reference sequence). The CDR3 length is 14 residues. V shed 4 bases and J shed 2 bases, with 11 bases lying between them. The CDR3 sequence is CASSSRQDNTEAFF. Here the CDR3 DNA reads TGTGCCAGCAGCTCGCGACAGGATAACACTGAAGCTTTCTTT.

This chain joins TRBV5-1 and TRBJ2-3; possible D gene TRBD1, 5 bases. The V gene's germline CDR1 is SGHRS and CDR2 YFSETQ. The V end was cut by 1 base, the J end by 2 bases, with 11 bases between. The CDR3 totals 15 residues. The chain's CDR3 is CASSLYQGSTDTQYF. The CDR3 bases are TGCGCCAGCAGCTTGTATCAGGGTTCCACAGATACGCAGTATTTT.

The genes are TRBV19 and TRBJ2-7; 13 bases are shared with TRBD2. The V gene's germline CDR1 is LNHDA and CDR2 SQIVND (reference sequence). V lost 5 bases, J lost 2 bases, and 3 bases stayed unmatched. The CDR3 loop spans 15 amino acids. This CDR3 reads CASSHTSGGAYEQYF. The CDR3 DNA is TGTGCCAGTAGTCATACTAGCGGGGGGGCCTACGAGCAGTACTTC.

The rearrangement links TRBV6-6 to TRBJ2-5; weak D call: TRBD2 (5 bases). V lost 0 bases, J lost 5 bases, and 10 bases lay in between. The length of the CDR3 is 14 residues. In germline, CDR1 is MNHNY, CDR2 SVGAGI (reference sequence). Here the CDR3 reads CASSYSLAGETQYF. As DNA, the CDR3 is TGTGCCAGCAGTTACTCGCTAGCAGGCGAGACCCAGTACTTC.

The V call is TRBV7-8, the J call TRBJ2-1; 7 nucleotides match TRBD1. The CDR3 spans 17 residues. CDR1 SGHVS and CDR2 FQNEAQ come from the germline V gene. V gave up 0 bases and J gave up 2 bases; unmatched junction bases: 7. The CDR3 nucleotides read TGTGCCAGCAGCTTAGCGATCGACAGGGCCCCCTACAATGAGCAGTTCTTC. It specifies CASSLAIDRAPYNEQFF. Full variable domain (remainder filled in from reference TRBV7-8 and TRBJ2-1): GAGVSQSPRYKVAKRGQDVALRCDPISGHVSLFWYQQALGQGPEFLTYFQNEAQLDKSGLPSDRFFAERPEGSVSTLKIQRTQQEDSAVYLCASSLAIDRAPYNEQFFGPGTRLTVL.